Below, one T cell receptor (beta chain) is given with its context. With 1 base removed from V and 1 base from J, the gap between germline ends came to 7 bases. Germline CDR1 MGHRA, CDR2 YSYEKL. This CDR3 spans 14 amino acids. The data stem from a study of PD-1 blockade in mismatch repair-deficient tumors. TCRdb's copy holds only in-frame clones and misses some; the assay was immunoSEQ multiplex PCR. There are some 100,000 clones in the sample; roughly four fifths occur only once, and around 6.9% lies in the top ten. The receptor was isolated from an adult with mismatch repair-deficient cancer. The specimen was peripheral blood, collected around 8 months after starting pembrolizumab. V usage is TRBV4-1 and J usage is TRBJ1-1, with D possibly TRBD1 on 5 matching bases. The CDR3 loop is CASSQVGGNTEAFF. As DNA, the CDR3 is TGCGCCAGCAGCCAAGTGGGGGGGAACACTGAAGCTTTCTTT.